These 22 T cell receptor beta chains originate from one sample sequenced in a study of neoadjuvant anti-PD-1 for oral cavity cancer (dated by TCRdb to the early 2020s). What the time point label conveys for this sample: after neoadjuvant nivolumab, at surgical resection. Library preparation was by the immunoSEQ multiplex PCR assay. The source is immuneACCESS, and TCRdb retained only in-frame sequences with V and J called. Part of the clones is not carried over; for the studies checked, unresolved V genes explain less than half of this, and the remainder is unexplained. The sample table lists tens of thousands of clones, about 86% of them with a count of one. The ten largest clones represent around 2.8% of the sample. The sequenced sample was PBMCs, obtained after nivolumab (anti-PD-1) treatment. The receptors were sampled from a person aged 40 to 85 with oral cavity squamous cell carcinoma.

The chain employs TRBV4-2 and TRBJ1-1; D is perhaps TRBD1 (5 bases). Per the germline V gene, CDR1 is LGHNA and CDR2 is YNFKEQ. The CDR3 extends over 16 amino acids. Trimming removed 6 bases at V and 3 bases at J, with 20 bases between. CDR3 sequence: CASRLGPGKPDTEAFF. The CDR3 DNA is TGTGCCAGCAGACTGGGACCCGGTAAACCCGACACTGAAGCTTTCTTT.

The chain joins TRBV11-3 to TRBJ2-2, with a tentative D call TRBD1 (5 bases). The germline V gene has CDR1 SGHNT and CDR2 YENEEA. This CDR3 spans 13 amino acids. Trimming left V 5 bases short and J 9 bases short, with 13 bases between. The CDR3 region is CASSRIPGRELFF. The CDR3 bases are TGTGCCAGCAGCCGAATTCCAGGGCGGGAGCTGTTTTTT.

This clone was seen a handful of times. The DNA for the CDR3 is TGTGCCAGCAGCGTAGACAGGGGCAGGAATTCACCCCTCCACTTT. It encodes CASSVDRGRNSPLHF. J is TRBJ1-6 and V is TRBV9; 7 bases agree with TRBD1. V lost 0 bases and J lost 7; bases outside the gene matches: 4. Germline CDR1 SGDLS, CDR2 YYNGEE. The CDR3 is made up of 15 amino acids.

V usage is TRBV2 and J usage is TRBJ1-1; D not certain. The germline V gene has CDR1 SNHLY and CDR2 FYNNEI. The CDR3 has 13 amino acids. V was shortened by 7 bases and J by 7 bases, with 16 bases between the two germline ends. The CDR3 protein is CASKNRFLGEAFF. CDR3 in DNA: TGTGCCAGCAAAAATAGGTTTTTGGGTGAAGCTTTCTTT.

V gene TRBV11-2 combines with J gene TRBJ2-3; 9 bases line up with TRBD2. Germline CDR1 SGHAT, CDR2 FQNNGV. V lost 3 bases to trimming and J lost 7 bases; unmatched junction nucleotides: 8. This CDR3 has 15 residues. CDR3 loop: CASSFGNSGGNTQYF. The CDR3 region has the DNA TGTGCCAGCAGCTTTGGTAATAGCGGGGGTAATACGCAGTATTTT.

The rearrangement uses TRBV6-5 and TRBJ1-2; D is undetermined. Germline V CDR1 and CDR2: MNHEY, SVGAGI. The ends were cut back, 1 base at V and 1 base at J, with 10 bases in the middle. CDR3 length: 15 residues. The CDR3 bases are TGTGCCAGCAGTTACTACGGGGAGGGTAACTATGGCTACACCTTC. Translated, it gives CASSYYGEGNYGYTF.

This clone appeared a few times. DNA of the CDR3: TGTGCCAGTAGTATAGTAGGGTTCACTCAGCCCCAGCATTTT. Translated: CASSIVGFTQPQHF. This rearrangement joins TRBV19 to TRBJ1-5; D is unresolved. Trimming pared 1 base from V and 6 bases from J, leaving 10 bases between. This CDR3 is 14 amino acids long. From germline, CDR1 is LNHDA and CDR2 SQIVND (reference sequence). The full variable domain, its missing parts supplied by reference TRBV19 and TRBJ1-5, is DGGITQSPKYLFRKEGQNVTLSCEQNLNHDAMYWYRQDPGQGLRLIYYSQIVNDFQKGDIAEGYSVSREKKESFPLTVTSAQKNPTAFYLCASSIVGFTQPQHFGDGTRLSIL.

This clone was seen only once. The V call is TRBV19, the J call TRBJ1-5; D is unresolved. With 5 bases removed from V and 2 bases from J, the gap between germline ends came to 7 bases. CDR3 length: 13 residues. The germline V gene has CDR1 LNHDA and CDR2 SQIVND (reference sequence). The CDR3 bases are TGTGCCAGTAGTCCCCGTGGCAATCAGCCCCAGCATTTT. Translating gives CASSPRGNQPQHF.

This chain connects TRBV10-3 to TRBJ2-7; D perhaps matches TRBD1 (5 bases). The germline CDR1 and CDR2 sequences are ENHRY and SYGVKD. The germline V and J ends were trimmed by 0 bases and 4 bases, with 7 bases remaining between them. The CDR3 spans 13 residues. CDR3: CAISESRAYEQYF. The CDR3 nucleotides read TGTGCCATCAGTGAGTCCAGGGCTTACGAGCAGTACTTC.

The gene calls are TRBV27 and TRBJ2-1; no clear D. The ends were cut back, 0 bases at V and 2 bases at J, with 11 bases in the middle. Per the germline V gene, CDR1 is MNHEY and CDR2 is SMNVEV (reference sequence). This CDR3 has 16 amino acids. This CDR3 reads CASSLSAGPPYNEQFF. DNA for the CDR3: TGTGCCAGCAGTTTATCGGCCGGCCCTCCCTACAATGAGCAGTTCTTC.

The chain carries TRBV7-9 and TRBJ1-5, with 8 bases lining up with TRBD1. The CDR3 loop spans 15 amino acids. CDR1 and CDR2 from the germline V gene are SEHNR and FQNEAQ (reference sequence). J gave up 5 bases and V 0 bases, and 3 bases lay outside the gene matches. The CDR3 is CASSLAGQADQPQHF. The CDR3 DNA reads as TGTGCCAGCAGCTTAGCGGGACAGGCTGATCAGCCCCAGCATTTT. Combining the CDR3 with reference TRBV7-9 and TRBJ1-5 gives the whole variable domain DTGVSQNPRHKITKRGQNVTFRCDPISEHNRLYWYRQTLGQGPEFLTYFQNEAQLEKSRLLSDRFSAERPKGSFSTLEIQRTEQGDSAMYLCASSLAGQADQPQHFGDGTRLSIL.

V usage is TRBV7-9 and J usage is TRBJ1-5; the D is unclear. This CDR3 has 14 residues. V gave up 1 base and J gave up 4 bases, with 8 bases separating them. In germline, CDR1 is SEHNR, CDR2 FQNEAQ (reference sequence). The CDR3 nucleotides are TGTGCCAGCAGCTTAGGAGCGGGGAATCAGCCCCAGCATTTT. Translated: CASSLGAGNQPQHF.

This chain uses TRBV6-5 with TRBJ2-4; possibly TRBD2 for D (5 bases). This CDR3 is 15 amino acids long. Germline V gene sequence: CDR1 MNHEY, CDR2 SVGAGI. V lost 2 bases, J lost 9 bases, and 17 bases lay in between. The CDR3 sequence is CASSYGLVGGGIQYF. Here the CDR3 DNA reads TGTGCCAGCAGTTACGGGTTAGTGGGTGGAGGCATTCAGTACTTC.

The chain uses TRBV4-2 and TRBJ2-1; 9 nucleotides match TRBD2. In germline, CDR1 is LGHNA, CDR2 YNFKEQ. The length of the CDR3 is 17 residues. J gave up 4 bases and V 0 bases, and 7 bases lay outside the gene matches. CDR3 sequence reads: CASSQEGGRASYNEQFF. In DNA form, the CDR3 reads TGTGCCAGCAGCCAAGAAGGCGGGAGGGCATCTTACAATGAGCAGTTCTTC.

The chain has TRBV30 and TRBJ2-2; 11 bases agree with TRBD2. Germline CDR1 GTSNPN, CDR2 SVGIG (reference sequence). Unmatched junction bases numbered 7, after V lost 3 bases and J lost 7 bases. The CDR3 covers 15 residues. CDR3 nucleotides: TGTGCCTGGAGGTTAGCGGGGGGGCCAAGCGGGGAGCTGTTTTTT. It translates to CAWRLAGGPSGELFF.

The chain couples TRBV5-1 to TRBJ2-7, with D maybe TRBD2 (5 bases). Trimming removed 2 bases at V and 2 bases at J, with 8 bases between. Per germline, CDR1 SGHRS and CDR2 YFSETQ. The CDR3 length is 13 residues. The CDR3 loop reads CASSFRGTYEQYF. The CDR3 DNA sequence: TGCGCCAGCAGCTTCCGGGGAACCTACGAGCAGTACTTC.

The CDR3 region is CAWSVGPVDAEQYF. The DNA of the CDR3 is TGTGCCTGGAGTGTCGGCCCCGTTGACGCCGAGCAGTACTTC. This chain uses TRBV30 with TRBJ2-7; D uncertain. The germline gives CDR1 GTSNPN, CDR2 SVGIG (reference sequence). V lost 0 bases and J lost 6, with 15 bases in between. This CDR3 is built from 14 residues. The variable domain in full, completed from reference TRBV30 and TRBJ2-7, reads SQTIHQWPATLVQPVGSPLSLECTVEGTSNPNLYWYRQAAGRGLQLLFYSVGIGQISSEVPQNLSASRPQDRQFILSSKKLLLSDSGFYLCAWSVGPVDAEQYFGPGTRLTVT.

The gene calls are TRBV7-2 and TRBJ2-7; 14 positions match TRBD2. The CDR3 totals 17 residues. From germline, CDR1 is SGHTA and CDR2 FQGNSA. V lost 7 bases to trimming and J lost 1 base; unmatched junction nucleotides: 9. The chain's CDR3 is CASKTGTSGGSSYEQYF. The CDR3 nucleotides are TGTGCCAGCAAGACCGGGACTAGCGGGGGCTCGTCCTACGAGCAGTACTTC.

This clone was detected a few times. This sequence joins TRBV7-8 and TRBJ1-4; D is ambiguous. Germline-derived CDR1 and CDR2 are SGHVS and FQNEAQ. Trimming cost V 1 base and J 8 bases, with 14 bases left between them. The CDR3 consists of 15 residues. The CDR3 DNA sequence: TGTGCCAGCAGCTTAGTTGGCAAGGAAAGAGAAAAACTGTTTTTT. It yields the protein CASSLVGKEREKLFF. The full variable domain, completed using reference TRBV7-8 and TRBJ1-4, is GAGVSQSPRYKVAKRGQDVALRCDPISGHVSLFWYQQALGQGPEFLTYFQNEAQLDKSGLPSDRFFAERPEGSVSTLKIQRTQQEDSAVYLCASSLVGKEREKLFFGSGTQLSVL.

The chain is built from TRBV2 and TRBJ2-7; weak D call: TRBD1 (5 bases). The CDR3 runs to 14 residues. Trimming removed 6 bases at V and 2 bases at J, with 14 bases between. From germline, CDR1 is SNHLY and CDR2 FYNNEI. Here the CDR3 DNA reads TGTGCCAGCAGAGGATCCAGGGCGACCTACGAGCAGTACTTC. It encodes CASRGSRATYEQYF.

CDR3 loop: CASTWGQGQADTQYF. DNA of the CDR3: TGTGCCAGCACCTGGGGACAGGGGCAGGCAGATACGCAGTATTTT. The V gene is TRBV9, the J gene TRBJ2-3, with 10 bases matching TRBD1. CDR1 and CDR2 (germline): SGDLS, YYNGEE. After removal of 6 bases from V and 4 bases from J, the junction contained 8 bases not matched to a gene. The CDR3 is made up of 15 amino acids.

The chain is built from TRBV7-9 and TRBJ2-5, with TRBD1 identical over 8 bases. After removal of 5 bases from V and 5 bases from J, the junction contained 13 bases not matched to a gene. Germline CDR1 is SEHNR and CDR2 is FQNEAQ (reference sequence). This CDR3 spans 16 amino acids. CDR3 region: CASSLSPGTGDETQYF. The CDR3 nucleotides read TGTGCCAGCAGCCTAAGCCCCGGGACAGGAGACGAGACCCAGTACTTC.